This TCR beta chain was documented in a study of CD8 T cells in Susac syndrome. The RNA, about 0.45 to 1 ug, was put through reverse transcription using random hexamers. TCRdb re-derived calls from the immunoSEQ multiplex PCR reads in MiXCR, one entry per CDR3 protein. The table records 75,000 or so distinct CDR3 sequences, over 85% of them present only once. V lost 5 bases and J 5 bases, leaving 16 bases between the germline ends. The CDR3 loop spans 14 amino acids. Germline values: CDR1 MNHEY, CDR2 SMNVEV (reference sequence). This rearrangement joins TRBV27 to TRBJ2-7, with D perhaps matching TRBD1 (5 bases). The specimen sequenced was CD8+ T cells from PBMCs. The sequence was collected from a human donor with Susac syndrome. CDR3 sequence: CASSLRVMVNEQYF. The CDR3 region has the DNA TGTGCCAGCAGTCTCAGGGTGATGGTGAACGAGCAGTACTTC.